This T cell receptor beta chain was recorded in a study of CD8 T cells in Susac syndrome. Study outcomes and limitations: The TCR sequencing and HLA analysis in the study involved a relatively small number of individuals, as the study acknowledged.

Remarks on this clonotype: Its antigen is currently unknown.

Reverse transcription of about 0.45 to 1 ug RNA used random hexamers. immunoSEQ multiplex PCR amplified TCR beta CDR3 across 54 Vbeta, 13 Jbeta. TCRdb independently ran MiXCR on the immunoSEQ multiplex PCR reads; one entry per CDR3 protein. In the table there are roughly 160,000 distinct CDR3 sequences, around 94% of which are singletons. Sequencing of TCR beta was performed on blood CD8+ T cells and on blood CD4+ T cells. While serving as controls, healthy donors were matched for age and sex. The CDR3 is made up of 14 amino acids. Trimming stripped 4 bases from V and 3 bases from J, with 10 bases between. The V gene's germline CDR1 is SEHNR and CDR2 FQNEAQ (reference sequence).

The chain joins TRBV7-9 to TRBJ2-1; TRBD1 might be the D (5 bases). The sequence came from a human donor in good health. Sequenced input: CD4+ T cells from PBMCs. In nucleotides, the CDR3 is TGTGCCAGCAGCTCTACAGGAGTCTACAATGAGCAGTTCTTC. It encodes CASSSTGVYNEQFF.